A selection of T cell receptor beta chains follows, all from one sample in a study of blood T cell repertoires in COVID-19. Produced via immunoSEQ multiplex PCR; TCRdb's table is partial and in-frame only. The profile shows roughly 63,000 clones, roughly 89% of them singletons. Sequencing was carried out using peripheral blood. The receptors stem from a man aged 45 to 65 with active COVID-19. Both conserved end residues are part of each CDR3. Each record gives: CDR3 length, clone size, J gene, V gene, D gene, CDR3 protein, CDR3 DNA. A D gene is named only where the DNA matches it firmly. Size is stated for part of the rows, as once, few or many counts, or as a class when the clone is expanded.

length: 15
size: medium-sized
J: TRBJ2-2
V: TRBV2
D: TRBD2
CDR3: CASSPPGLAPGELFF
DNA: TGTGCCAGCAGTCCCCCGGGACTAGCTCCCGGGGAGCTGTTTTTT

length: 19
size: NA
J: TRBJ2-2
V: TRBV19
D: TRBD1
CDR3: CASSPRQGWDRANTGELFF
DNA: TGTGCCAGTAGTCCGCGACAGGGTTGGGATCGAGCGAACACCGGGGAGCTGTTTTTT

length: 15
size: NA
J: TRBJ2-2
V: TRBV2
D: NA
CDR3: CASTGNRAGTGELFF
DNA: TGTGCCAGCACGGGGAACAGGGCAGGCACCGGGGAGCTGTTTTTT

length: 13
size: NA
J: TRBJ1-1
V: TRBV29-1
D: TRBD1
CDR3: CSVGQGDDTEAFF
DNA: TGCAGCGTGGGACAGGGGGATGACACTGAAGCTTTCTTT

length: 16
size: NA
J: TRBJ2-7
V: TRBV7-9
D: TRBD1
CDR3: CASSYPPGQGAYEQYF
DNA: TGTGCCAGCAGCTACCCGCCGGGACAGGGGGCCTACGAGCAGTACTTC

length: 16
size: NA
J: TRBJ2-7
V: TRBV7-9
D: TRBD1
CDR3: CASSSQTGEVFYEQYF
DNA: TGTGCCAGCAGCTCTCAGACAGGGGAAGTATTCTACGAGCAGTACTTC

length: 16
size: NA
J: TRBJ2-1
V: TRBV7-2
D: NA
CDR3: CASSSSPGDAYNEQFF
DNA: TGTGCCAGCAGCTCCTCCCCCGGAGATGCCTACAATGAGCAGTTCTTC

length: 10
size: NA
J: TRBJ2-7
V: TRBV11-3
D: NA
CDR3: CASIRGEQYF
DNA: TGTGCCAGCATCAGGGGCGAGCAGTACTTC

length: 15
size: NA
J: TRBJ2-2
V: TRBV18
D: TRBD1
CDR3: CASSQGQGRTGELFF
DNA: TGTGCCAGCTCCCAAGGACAGGGCCGGACCGGGGAGCTGTTTTTT

length: 14
size: NA
J: TRBJ1-1
V: TRBV30
D: NA
CDR3: CAWSAGHPNTEAFF
DNA: TGTGCCTGGAGCGCAGGACACCCGAACACTGAAGCTTTCTTT

length: 16
size: NA
J: TRBJ2-1
V: TRBV9
D: TRBD2
CDR3: CASSVWYRGGEDEQFF
DNA: TGTGCCAGCAGCGTATGGTATCGGGGGGGCGAAGATGAGCAGTTCTTC

length: 20
size: NA
J: TRBJ1-2
V: TRBV6-1
D: NA
CDR3: CASSELGLMAGQGDYYGYTF
DNA: TGTGCCAGCAGTGAATTAGGATTGATGGCAGGGCAAGGGGACTACTATGGCTACACCTTC

length: 12
size: NA
J: TRBJ2-1
V: TRBV12-3/TRBV12-4
D: NA
CDR3: CATSRGENEQFF
DNA: TGTGCCACCTCTCGCGGGGAAAATGAGCAGTTCTTC

length: 16
size: NA
J: TRBJ1-4
V: TRBV7-2
D: TRBD1
CDR3: CASSKDRDRGNEKLFF
DNA: TGTGCCAGCAGCAAAGACCGGGACAGGGGTAATGAAAAACTGTTTTTT

length: 14
size: NA
J: TRBJ1-2
V: TRBV14
D: NA
CDR3: CASSQRGTFYGYTF
DNA: TGTGCCAGCAGCCAACGGGGAACTTTCTATGGCTACACCTTC

length: 15
size: few
J: TRBJ1-3
V: TRBV19
D: NA
CDR3: CASSTQGRSGNTIYF
DNA: TGTGCCAGTAGTACTCAGGGCCGCTCTGGAAACACCATATATTTT

length: 17
size: NA
J: TRBJ2-5
V: TRBV5-1
D: TRBD2
CDR3: CASSLGETSGGRETQYF
DNA: TGCGCCAGCAGCTTGGGAGAGACTAGCGGGGGGAGAGAGACCCAGTACTTC

length: 13
size: NA
J: TRBJ1-6
V: TRBV5-1
D: NA
CDR3: CASSGIQNSPLHF
DNA: TGCGCCAGCAGCGGCATACAGAATTCACCCCTCCACTTT

length: 16
size: NA
J: TRBJ2-2
V: TRBV7-2
D: NA
CDR3: CASSKRSSGGPGELFF
DNA: TGTGCCAGCAGCAAAAGGTCTTCGGGGGGCCCCGGGGAGCTGTTTTTT

length: 14
size: NA
J: TRBJ2-7
V: TRBV27
D: TRBD2
CDR3: CASSPFLGGWEQYF
DNA: TGTGCCAGCAGTCCCTTCCTGGGAGGGTGGGAGCAGTACTTC

length: 13
size: NA
J: TRBJ1-1
V: TRBV3-1/TRBV3-2
D: NA
CDR3: CASSPTLNTEAFF
DNA: TGTGCCAGCAGCCCAACATTGAACACTGAAGCTTTCTTT

length: 16
size: NA
J: TRBJ2-5
V: TRBV14
D: NA
CDR3: CASSLPGTETAKTQYF
DNA: TGTGCCAGCAGCCTCCCGGGGACTGAGACAGCGAAGACCCAGTACTTC

length: 16
size: NA
J: TRBJ1-2
V: TRBV5-1
D: NA
CDR3: CASSTPRGQTNYGYTF
DNA: TGCGCCAGCAGCACACCCCGAGGACAAACTAACTATGGCTACACCTTC

length: 15
size: NA
J: TRBJ1-3
V: TRBV10-2
D: NA
CDR3: CASSDGGAGGNTIYF
DNA: TGCGCCAGCAGTGATGGGGGGGCCGGAGGAAACACCATATATTTT

length: 16
size: NA
J: TRBJ1-2
V: TRBV5-1
D: TRBD1
CDR3: CASSLGLGTANYGYTF
DNA: TGCGCCAGCAGCTTGGGACTCGGGACAGCTAACTATGGCTACACCTTC

length: 18
size: NA
J: TRBJ2-3
V: TRBV2
D: TRBD2
CDR3: CASSDSDRTSGSGDTQYF
DNA: TGTGCCAGCAGCGATTCTGATCGGACTAGCGGGTCCGGAGATACGCAGTATTTT

length: 15
size: NA
J: TRBJ1-2
V: TRBV4-3
D: TRBD1
CDR3: CASSQDGGGQVGYTF
DNA: TGCGCCAGCAGCCAAGATGGGGGCGGACAGGTCGGCTACACCTTC

length: 15
size: NA
J: TRBJ2-1
V: TRBV9
D: TRBD2
CDR3: CASTSSASGGDEQFF
DNA: TGTGCCAGCACCTCGTCGGCTAGCGGGGGTGATGAGCAGTTCTTC

length: 17
size: NA
J: TRBJ2-3
V: TRBV9
D: TRBD2
CDR3: CASSVAPWTSGTDTQYF
DNA: TGTGCCAGCAGCGTAGCCCCCTGGACTAGCGGCACAGATACGCAGTATTTT

length: 11
size: NA
J: TRBJ1-1
V: TRBV29-1
D: NA
CDR3: CSVGQNTEAFF
DNA: TGCAGCGTCGGTCAGAACACTGAAGCTTTCTTT

length: 12
size: NA
J: TRBJ2-7
V: TRBV6-6
D: NA
CDR3: CASSYAALEQYF
DNA: TGTGCCAGCAGTTACGCCGCGTTAGAGCAGTACTTC

length: 15
size: NA
J: TRBJ1-2
V: TRBV10-3
D: TRBD1
CDR3: CAISDTPGQYDGYTF
DNA: TGTGCCATCAGTGATACGCCGGGACAGTACGATGGCTACACCTTC

length: 14
size: NA
J: TRBJ2-7
V: TRBV5-1
D: NA
CDR3: CASSSGTAAYEQYF
DNA: TGCGCCAGCAGCTCCGGGACTGCTGCCTACGAGCAGTACTTC

length: 16
size: NA
J: TRBJ1-2
V: TRBV19
D: TRBD1
CDR3: CASRRTGVQANYGYTF
DNA: TGTGCCAGTAGGCGGACAGGAGTCCAGGCTAACTATGGCTACACCTTC

length: 12
size: NA
J: TRBJ2-7
V: TRBV7-2
D: NA
CDR3: CASSLQGTEQYF
DNA: TGTGCCAGCAGCTTACAGGGTACCGAGCAGTACTTC

length: 17
size: NA
J: TRBJ2-6
V: TRBV30
D: TRBD1
CDR3: CAWRTTGGVAGANVLTF
DNA: TGTGCCTGGAGGACCACAGGGGGCGTCGCTGGGGCCAACGTCCTGACTTTC

length: 17
size: few
J: TRBJ1-5
V: TRBV28
D: TRBD1
CDR3: CASSPTGRTGTNQPQHF
DNA: TGTGCCAGCAGTCCAACAGGGAGGACAGGGACCAATCAGCCCCAGCATTTT

length: 12
size: NA
J: TRBJ2-2
V: TRBV12-3/TRBV12-4
D: NA
CDR3: CAYRLRGGELFF
DNA: TGTGCCTACAGACTTCGGGGCGGGGAGCTGTTTTTT